The TCR beta chain described here comes from a study of CD8+CD57+ T cells in acquired aplastic anemia. The wider study: Average DNA yield from sorted CD4+ and CD8+ cells was around 3.2 ug.

The germline V gene has CDR1 LNHDA and CDR2 SQIVND (reference sequence). The germline V and J ends were trimmed by 1 base and 2 bases, with 9 bases remaining between them. The length of the CDR3 is 14 residues. Selection for sequencing was limited to patients who had shown CD8+CD57+ cell expansion by flow cytometry. Receipt of therapy had not occurred in any patient by the time of blood sampling. TCR beta VDJ and CDR3 profiles were obtained from a genomic DNA template. A single record per CDR3 protein comes from TCRdb applying MiXCR to the reads. Here the sample spans 170,000 or so distinct CDR3 sequences, 45% to 50% being singletons.

Material for sequencing was sorted CD4+, CD8+, or CD8+CD57+ T cells (not recorded which) from PBMCs. The V gene is TRBV19, the J gene TRBJ2-7, with D tentatively TRBD2 (5 bases). This TCR was recovered from a human donor with aplastic anemia. The CDR3 DNA sequence: TGTGCCAGTAGTATAGCGGGGTTACCCTACGAGCAGTACTTC. This codes for CASSIAGLPYEQYF.